The T cell receptor (beta chain) under discussion was sequenced for a study of cytomegalovirus exposure and HLA in healthy donors. Broader study findings: The classifier reportedly diagnosed cytomegalovirus status with high specificity and sensitivity. Confirmation in vitro established that a few CMV-associated chains were specific for CMV antigens. In a later analysis, 15,000 to 20,000 TCR beta sequences were associated with HLA alleles at 0.05 false discovery rate. Across donors, most TCRs were seen rarely, yet some public ones were widespread.

Points on this clone: Its antigen is not identified.

Trimming shortened V by 3 bases and J by 3 bases, and 11 bases separated the two germline ends. The germline V gene encodes CDR1 MDHEN and CDR2 SYDVKM. The CDR3 is 14 residues long. The PCR made use of 60 Vbeta and 13 Jbeta primers. Using immunoSEQ multiplex PCR, the repertoire was profiled, and TCRdb retains in-frame clones only, with some absent. The data hold about 98,000 clones, with roughly 81% observed a single time. The TCR sequence derives from a man between 40 and 49 years old in good health and CMV-seronegative. The sample consisted of PBMCs. The J gene is TRBJ1-2, the V gene TRBV28, with D possibly matching TRBD1 (6 bases). DNA for the CDR3: TGTGCCAGCAGTTTGCCGGACAGAGACTATGGCTACACCTTC. Residues: CASSLPDRDYGYTF.